This T cell receptor (beta chain) comes out of a study of blood T cell repertoires in COVID-19. Study background: The samples span acute and convalescent COVID-19 from the United States, Italy and Spain. PBMCs, B-cell-depleted T cells, or T cells were the source of the cDNA or gDNA that made up the material.

Trimming stripped 6 bases from V and 2 bases from J, with 14 bases between. The CDR3 is 15 residues long. Germline lookup yields CDR1 SNHLY and CDR2 FYNNEI. Authors' analysis steps: Quantification of nucleated cells was approximated via reference gene primer amplification. TCRdb keeps only in-frame clones here, not all; method: immunoSEQ multiplex PCR. V and J calls plus clone size are reproduced from that table; the DNA served to infer D and trimming. The sample lists some 460,000 clones; approximately 90% were seen once. V usage is TRBV2 and J usage is TRBJ1-3, with TRBD1 as a possible D gene (6 bases). The specimen was peripheral blood. This TCR came from a woman aged 30 to 39 with acute or convalescent COVID-19. The CDR3 DNA reads TGTGCCAGCAGACAGGGTTCTATGACTGGAAACACCATATATTTT. Encoded protein: CASRQGSMTGNTIYF.